Listed below are T cell receptor beta chains from one sample, sequenced in a study of spatial heterogeneity in lung cancer. TCRdb re-called the 5' RACE reads with MiXCR, one entry per CDR3 protein. This table has about 100,000 distinct CDR3 sequences, 4.4% appearing once. The source was lung tumor tissue, collected at surgery. All receptors derive from a male donor with early-stage non-small cell lung cancer. CDR3s include the opening cysteine and the closing phenylalanine or tryptophan. D genes are given only for firm matches. The size of a clone is reported for some rows only, either as once, few or many, or as a class for expanded clones.

TRBJ2-3 many TRBV5-1 - TGCGCCAGCAGCTTGGCCGCCGAGCCCACTCACACAGATACGCAGTATTTT CASSLAAEPTHTDTQYF
TRBJ2-2 many TRBV27 - TGTGCCAGCAGTCAACTCGGGGTCCCCGGGGAGCTGTTTTTT CASSQLGVPGELFF
TRBJ1-5 many TRBV28 - TGTGCCAGCAGTTTCTACGGGGGACGGCCCCAGCATTTT CASSFYGGRPQHF
TRBJ1-5 many TRBV20-1 - TGCAGTGCTGGCAACAGGGATCGAGGCAATCAGCCCCAGCATTTT CSAGNRDRGNQPQHF
TRBJ2-3 many TRBV5-1 - TGCGCCAGCAGCTCGGCCGGGACAACAGATACGCAGTATTTT CASSSAGTTDTQYF
TRBJ2-5 many TRBV5-1 TRBD2 TGCGCCAGCAGCCTGACTAGCGGGCTTCAAGAGACCCAGTACTTC CASSLTSGLQETQYF
TRBJ1-1 many TRBV5-1 - TGCGCCAGCAGCCGTAGTGGGAACACTGAAGCTTTCTTT CASSRSGNTEAFF
TRBJ1-1 - TRBV18 - TGTGCCAGCTCAGGCCAGTGGAACACTGAAGCTTTCTTT CASSGQWNTEAFF
TRBJ1-6 many TRBV20-1 - TGCAGTGCTAGAGGTGGGGAGAATTCACCCCTCCACTTT CSARGGENSPLHF
TRBJ2-7 - TRBV7-9 TRBD1 TGTGCCAGCAGCAACGACCGACAGGGGACCTACGAGCAGTACTTC CASSNDRQGTYEQYF
TRBJ1-4 many TRBV10-3 TRBD1 TGTGCCATCAGTGGGGACAGCCTTAATGAAAAACTGTTTTTT CAISGDSLNEKLFF
TRBJ2-1 few TRBV5-5 - TGTGCCAGCAGCTTTAAGGGAGACTCCTACAATGAGCAGTTCTTC CASSFKGDSYNEQFF
TRBJ2-2 many TRBV29-1 TRBD1 TGCAGCGTAAAACAGGGGTCCGGGGAGCTGTTTTTT CSVKQGSGELFF
TRBJ1-2 few TRBV20-1 - TGCAGTGCTATTGTTCGGGTCATCTATGGCTACACCTTC CSAIVRVIYGYTF
TRBJ1-2 - TRBV12-3/TRBV12-4 TRBD1 TGTGCCAGCAGTTTATTGTTGGGACAGGGCTATGGCTACACCTTC CASSLLLGQGYGYTF